This entry lists 6 T cell receptor beta chains sequenced from one sample in a study of CD8+ T cells in alopecia areata. Noted treatment: oral pan-JAK inhibitor, 5-10 mg twice daily. Isolated RNA was reverse transcribed into cDNA used as the sequencing template. Generated by immunoSEQ multiplex PCR, the TCRdb table keeps only in-frame clones and is missing some. The profile shows 200,000 to 250,000 clones, more than 30% of them singletons. The material sequenced was CD4+ T cells sorted from blood, taken at approximately week 34, from a patient treated with tofacitinib. The receptors stem from a human donor with alopecia areata.

This clone was observed a handful of times. The chain carries TRBV10-3 and TRBJ1-1; D not certain. The CDR3 totals 14 residues. Trimming removed 9 bases from V and 1 base from J, with 15 bases in between. Germline assignment: CDR1 ENHRY and CDR2 SYGVKD. This chain's CDR3 is CAISSEGRNTEAFF. Here the CDR3 DNA reads TGTGCCATATCGTCCGAGGGCAGGAACACTGAAGCTTTCTTT.

The chain carries TRBV29-1 and TRBJ2-3, with 9 bases fitting TRBD2. Per the germline V gene, CDR1 is SQVTM and CDR2 is ANQGSEA. V dropped 3 bases and J dropped 6; count of bases not matched to a gene: 4. There are 13 residues in the CDR3. Written as DNA, the CDR3 is TGCAGCGTTGAGCGGGGGGGCCGTGATACGCAGTATTTT. This sequence encodes CSVERGGRDTQYF.

The chain employs TRBV2 and TRBJ2-4; D is uncertain. From germline, CDR1 is SNHLY and CDR2 FYNNEI. CDR3 length: 13 residues. V lost 6 bases, J lost 9 bases, and 15 bases lay in between. The CDR3 protein is CASREATGGIQYF. The CDR3 DNA is TGTGCCAGCAGAGAGGCAACTGGTGGCATTCAGTACTTC.

The V gene is TRBV9, the J gene TRBJ1-3; D uncertain. V lost 4 bases and J 4 bases, leaving 9 bases between the germline ends. Germline V gene data show CDR1 as SGDLS and CDR2 as YYNGEE. There are 13 residues in the CDR3. Here the CDR3 reads CASSPLPGNTIYF. The DNA for the CDR3 is TGTGCCAGCAGCCCTCTGCCCGGAAACACCATATATTTT.

This clone showed up just a few times. This same CDR3 is encoded by further DNA sequences in the sample. The gene calls are TRBV19 and TRBJ1-1; a weak D match, TRBD1 (6 bases). CDR3 size: 14 residues. Looked up from germline, CDR1 is LNHDA and CDR2 is SQIVND (reference sequence). The V end lost 1 base, the J end lost 0 bases, and 6 bases lay between the germline ends. For the CDR3, the DNA is TGTGCCAGTAGTATAGGGACAGTGAACACTGAAGCTTTCTTT. It translates to CASSIGTVNTEAFF.

This clone came up a few times. The V and J genes are TRBV18 and TRBJ2-1; 11 nucleotides align to TRBD1. Per germline, CDR1 KGHSH and CDR2 LQKENI. The CDR3 consists of 17 residues. Trimming removed 1 base from V and 3 bases from J; junction bases left unmatched: 5. The CDR3 protein is CASSPLLGTGGYNEQFF. Written as DNA, the CDR3 is TGTGCCAGCTCACCACTGTTGGGGACAGGGGGCTACAATGAGCAGTTCTTC.